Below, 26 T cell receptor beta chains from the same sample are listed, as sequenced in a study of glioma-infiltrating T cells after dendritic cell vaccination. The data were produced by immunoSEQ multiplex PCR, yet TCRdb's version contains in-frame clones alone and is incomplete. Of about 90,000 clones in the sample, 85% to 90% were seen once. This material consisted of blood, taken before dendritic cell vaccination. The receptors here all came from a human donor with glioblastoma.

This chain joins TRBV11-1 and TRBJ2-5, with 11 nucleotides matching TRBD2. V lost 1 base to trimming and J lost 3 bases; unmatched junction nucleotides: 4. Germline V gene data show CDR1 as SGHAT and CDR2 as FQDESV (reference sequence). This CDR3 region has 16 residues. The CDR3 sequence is CASSLELAGGKETQYF. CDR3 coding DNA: TGTGCCAGCAGCTTAGAGCTAGCGGGGGGAAAAGAGACCCAGTACTTC.

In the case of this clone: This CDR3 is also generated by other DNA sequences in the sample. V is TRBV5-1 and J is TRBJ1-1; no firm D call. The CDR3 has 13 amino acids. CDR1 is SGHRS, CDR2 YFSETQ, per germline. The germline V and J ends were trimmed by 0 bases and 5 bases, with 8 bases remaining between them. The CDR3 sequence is CASSLAGETEAFF. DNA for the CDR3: TGCGCCAGCAGCTTGGCCGGGGAGACTGAAGCTTTCTTT.

CDR3 coding DNA: TGTGCCAGCAGCAAAAAAGGGGACTATGGCTACACCTTC. Amino acid sequence: CASSKKGDYGYTF. The V and J genes are TRBV5-6 and TRBJ1-2, with D perhaps matching TRBD1 (5 bases). This CDR3 contains 13 residues. Trimming cost V 4 bases and J 3 bases, with 10 bases left between them. Germline V lookup: CDR1 SGHDT, CDR2 YYEEEE.

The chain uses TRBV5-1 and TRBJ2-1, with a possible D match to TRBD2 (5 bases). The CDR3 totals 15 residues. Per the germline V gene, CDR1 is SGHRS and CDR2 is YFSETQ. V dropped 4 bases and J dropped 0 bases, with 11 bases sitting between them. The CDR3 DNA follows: TGCGCCAGCAGCAAGGACTCCAGCTCCTACAATGAGCAGTTCTTC. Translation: CASSKDSSSYNEQFF.

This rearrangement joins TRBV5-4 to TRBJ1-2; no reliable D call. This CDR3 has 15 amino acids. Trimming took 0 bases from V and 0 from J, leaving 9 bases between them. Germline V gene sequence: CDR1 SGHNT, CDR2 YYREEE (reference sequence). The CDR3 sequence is CASSLGLQANYGYTF. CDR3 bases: TGTGCCAGCAGCTTGGGGCTCCAGGCTAACTATGGCTACACCTTC. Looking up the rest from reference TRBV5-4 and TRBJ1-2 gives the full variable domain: ETGVTQSPTHLIKTRGQQVTLRCSSQSGHNTVSWYQQALGQGPQFIFQYYREEENGRGNFPPRFSGLQFPNYSSELNVNALELDDSALYLCASSLGLQANYGYTFGSGTRLTVV.

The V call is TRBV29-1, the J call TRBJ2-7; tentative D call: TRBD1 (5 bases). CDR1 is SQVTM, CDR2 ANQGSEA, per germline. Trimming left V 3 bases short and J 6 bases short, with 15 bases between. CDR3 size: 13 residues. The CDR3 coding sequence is TGCAGCGTTGAGGAAGGGGCATCGGCCGAGCAGTACTTC. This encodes CSVEEGASAEQYF.

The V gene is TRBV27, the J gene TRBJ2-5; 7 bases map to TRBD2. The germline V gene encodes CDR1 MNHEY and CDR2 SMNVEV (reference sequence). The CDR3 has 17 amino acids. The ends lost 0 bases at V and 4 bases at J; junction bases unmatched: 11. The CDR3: CASSLSTPGGSLETQYF. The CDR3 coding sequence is TGTGCCAGCAGTTTATCGACACCGGGAGGCTCATTAGAGACCCAGTACTTC.

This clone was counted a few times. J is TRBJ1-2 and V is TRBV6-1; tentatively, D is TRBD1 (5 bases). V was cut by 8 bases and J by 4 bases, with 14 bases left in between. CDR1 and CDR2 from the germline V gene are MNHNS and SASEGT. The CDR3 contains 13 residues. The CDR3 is CASERRGIYGYTF. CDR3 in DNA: TGTGCCAGCGAAAGACGGGGGATCTATGGCTACACCTTC.

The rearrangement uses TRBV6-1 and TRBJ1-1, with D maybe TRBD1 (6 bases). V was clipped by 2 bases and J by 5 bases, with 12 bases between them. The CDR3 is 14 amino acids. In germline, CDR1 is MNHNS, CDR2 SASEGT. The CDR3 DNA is TGTGCCAGCAGTGAATCGGGGGGCGAAACTGAAGCTTTCTTT. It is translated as CASSESGGETEAFF.

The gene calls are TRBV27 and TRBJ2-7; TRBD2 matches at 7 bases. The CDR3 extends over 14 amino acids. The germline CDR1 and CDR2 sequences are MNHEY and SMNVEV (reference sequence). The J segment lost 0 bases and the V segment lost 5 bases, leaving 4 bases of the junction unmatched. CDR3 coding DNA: TGTGCCAGCAGTCAAGCGGGATTCTCCTACGAGCAGTACTTC. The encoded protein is CASSQAGFSYEQYF.

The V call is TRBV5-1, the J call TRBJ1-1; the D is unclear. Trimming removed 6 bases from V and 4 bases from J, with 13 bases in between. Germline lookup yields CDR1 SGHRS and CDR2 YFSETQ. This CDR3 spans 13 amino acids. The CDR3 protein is CASTVNSGTEAFF. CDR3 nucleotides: TGCGCCAGCACCGTAAATTCGGGCACTGAAGCTTTCTTT.

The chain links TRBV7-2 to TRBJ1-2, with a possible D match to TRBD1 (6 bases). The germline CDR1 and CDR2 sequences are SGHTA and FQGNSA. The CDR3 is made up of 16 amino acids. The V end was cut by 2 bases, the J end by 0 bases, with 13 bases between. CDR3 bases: TGTGCCAGCAGCTTATTTCCAGGGGACGCTAACTATGGCTACACCTTC. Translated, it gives CASSLFPGDANYGYTF.

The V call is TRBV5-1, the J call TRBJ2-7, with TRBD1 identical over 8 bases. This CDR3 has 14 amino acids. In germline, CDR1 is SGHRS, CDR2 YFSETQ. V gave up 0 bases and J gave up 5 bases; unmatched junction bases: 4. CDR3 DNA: TGCGCCAGCAGCTTGGGCAGGGGGCGGGACGAGCAGTACTTC. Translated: CASSLGRGRDEQYF.

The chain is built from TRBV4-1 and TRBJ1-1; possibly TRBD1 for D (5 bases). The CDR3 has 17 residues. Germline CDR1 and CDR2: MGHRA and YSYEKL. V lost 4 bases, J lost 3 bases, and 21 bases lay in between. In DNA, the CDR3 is TGCGCCAGCAGCCTCCAATCTCCTTTGGGGGGAGACACTGAAGCTTTCTTT. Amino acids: CASSLQSPLGGDTEAFF.

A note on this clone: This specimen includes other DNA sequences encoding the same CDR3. CDR3 sequence (DNA): TGCGCCAGCAGCTTGGGAACCGGGAACACTGAAGCTTTCTTT. Translation: CASSLGTGNTEAFF. This chain links TRBV5-1 with TRBJ1-1; unclear D gene. Trimming shortened V by 0 bases and J by 1 base, and 7 bases separated the two germline ends. Looked up from germline, CDR1 is SGHRS and CDR2 is YFSETQ. The CDR3 contains 14 residues.

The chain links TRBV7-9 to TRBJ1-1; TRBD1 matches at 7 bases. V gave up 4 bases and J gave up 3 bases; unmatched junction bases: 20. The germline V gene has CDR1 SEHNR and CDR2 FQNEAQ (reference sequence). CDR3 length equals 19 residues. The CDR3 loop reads CASSWGRGYYGVEDTEAFF. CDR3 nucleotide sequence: TGTGCCAGCAGCTGGGGCAGGGGGTATTATGGGGTTGAGGACACTGAAGCTTTCTTT.

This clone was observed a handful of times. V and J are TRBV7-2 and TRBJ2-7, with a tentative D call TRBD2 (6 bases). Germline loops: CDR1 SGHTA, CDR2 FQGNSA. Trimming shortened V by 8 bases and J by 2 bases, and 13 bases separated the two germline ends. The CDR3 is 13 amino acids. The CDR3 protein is CASGTSPAYEQYF. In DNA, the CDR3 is TGTGCCAGCGGGACTTCCCCCGCCTACGAGCAGTACTTC.

CDR3 protein: CASSRAAGGPQETQYF. The CDR3 nucleotides read TGCGCCAGCAGCAGGGCGGCGGGAGGGCCTCAGGAGACCCAGTACTTC. This chain connects TRBV5-1 to TRBJ2-5, with 9 positions matching TRBD2. V was clipped by 4 bases and J by 5 bases; unmatched bases: 12. Germline V lookup: CDR1 SGHRS, CDR2 YFSETQ. The CDR3 is made up of 16 amino acids.

CDR3 sequence reads: CASSSAGTVQETQYF. The CDR3 DNA is TGTGCCAGCAGTTCCGCCGGGACAGTACAAGAGACCCAGTACTTC. The chain joins TRBV6-6 to TRBJ2-5; 7 nucleotides agree with TRBD1. CDR3 length: 15 amino acids. The trim removed 4 bases at V and 2 bases at J, leaving 7 bases unmatched. Germline V lookup: CDR1 MNHNY, CDR2 SVGAGI (reference sequence).

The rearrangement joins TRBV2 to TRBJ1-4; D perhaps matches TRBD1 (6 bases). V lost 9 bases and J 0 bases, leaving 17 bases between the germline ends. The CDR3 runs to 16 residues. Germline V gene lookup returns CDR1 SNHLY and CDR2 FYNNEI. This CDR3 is CASSPQGIATNEKLFF. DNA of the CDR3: TGTGCCAGTTCACCCCAGGGGATTGCAACTAATGAAAAACTGTTTTTT.

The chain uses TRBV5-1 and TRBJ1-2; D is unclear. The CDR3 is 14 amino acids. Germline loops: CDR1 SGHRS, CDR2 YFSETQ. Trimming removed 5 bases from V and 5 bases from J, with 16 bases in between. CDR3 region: CASSPTTGGYGYTF. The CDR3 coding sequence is TGCGCCAGCAGTCCTACTACGGGAGGATATGGCTACACCTTC. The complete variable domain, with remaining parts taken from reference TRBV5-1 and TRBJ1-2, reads KAGVTQTPRYLIKTRGQQVTLSCSPISGHRSVSWYQQTPGQGLQFLFEYFSETQRNKGNFPGRFSGRQFSNSRSEMNVSTLELGDSALYLCASSPTTGGYGYTFGSGTRLTVV.

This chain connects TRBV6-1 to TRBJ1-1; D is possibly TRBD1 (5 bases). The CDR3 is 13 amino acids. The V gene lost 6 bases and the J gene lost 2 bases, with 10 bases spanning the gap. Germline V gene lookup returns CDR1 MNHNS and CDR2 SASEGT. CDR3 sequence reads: CASRAGHNTEAFF. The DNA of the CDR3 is TGTGCCAGCAGAGCCGGACACAACACTGAAGCTTTCTTT.

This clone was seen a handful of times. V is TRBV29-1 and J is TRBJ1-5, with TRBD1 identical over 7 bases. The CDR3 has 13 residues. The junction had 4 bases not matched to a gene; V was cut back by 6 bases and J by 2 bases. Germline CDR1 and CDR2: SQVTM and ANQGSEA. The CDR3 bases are TGCAGCGTCTCCGGACAGGGCAATCAGCCCCAGCATTTT. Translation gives CSVSGQGNQPQHF.

This chain's CDR3 is CASSGGTGGIYEQYF. CDR3 DNA sequence: TGTGCCAGCAGTGGCGGGACAGGGGGTATCTACGAGCAGTACTTC. The rearrangement uses TRBV6-5 and TRBJ2-7, with 11 bases that match TRBD1. Unmatched junction bases numbered 6, after V lost 5 bases and J lost 3 bases. The CDR3 consists of 15 residues. Germline CDR1 reads MNHEY; CDR2 reads SVGAGI.

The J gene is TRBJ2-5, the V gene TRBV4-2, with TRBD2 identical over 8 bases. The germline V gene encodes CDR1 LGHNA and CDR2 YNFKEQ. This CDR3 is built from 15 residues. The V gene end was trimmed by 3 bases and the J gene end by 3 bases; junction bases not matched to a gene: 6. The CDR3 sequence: CASSHPGLEEETQYF. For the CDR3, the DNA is TGTGCCAGCAGCCACCCGGGACTAGAGGAAGAGACCCAGTACTTC.

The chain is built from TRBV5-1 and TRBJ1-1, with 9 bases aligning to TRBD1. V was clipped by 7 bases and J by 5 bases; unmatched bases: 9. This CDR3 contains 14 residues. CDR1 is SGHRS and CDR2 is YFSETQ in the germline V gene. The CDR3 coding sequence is TGCGCCAGCGGAATACAGGGGGCGCCGACTGAAGCTTTCTTT. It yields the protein CASGIQGAPTEAFF.